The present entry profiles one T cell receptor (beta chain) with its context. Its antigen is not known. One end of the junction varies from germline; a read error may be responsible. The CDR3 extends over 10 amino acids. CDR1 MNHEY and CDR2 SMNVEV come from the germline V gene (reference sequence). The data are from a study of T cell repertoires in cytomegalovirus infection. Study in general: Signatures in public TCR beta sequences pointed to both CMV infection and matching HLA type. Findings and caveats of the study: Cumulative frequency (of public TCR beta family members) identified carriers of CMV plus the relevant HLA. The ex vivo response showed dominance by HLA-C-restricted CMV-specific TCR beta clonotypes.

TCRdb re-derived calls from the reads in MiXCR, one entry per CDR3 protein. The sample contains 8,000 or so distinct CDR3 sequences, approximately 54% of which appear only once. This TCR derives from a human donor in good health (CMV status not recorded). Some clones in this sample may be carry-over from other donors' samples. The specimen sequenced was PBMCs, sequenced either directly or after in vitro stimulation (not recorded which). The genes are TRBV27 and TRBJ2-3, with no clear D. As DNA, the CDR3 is TGTGCCAGTCCCGGAGATAAGCAGTATTTC. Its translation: CASPGDKQYF.